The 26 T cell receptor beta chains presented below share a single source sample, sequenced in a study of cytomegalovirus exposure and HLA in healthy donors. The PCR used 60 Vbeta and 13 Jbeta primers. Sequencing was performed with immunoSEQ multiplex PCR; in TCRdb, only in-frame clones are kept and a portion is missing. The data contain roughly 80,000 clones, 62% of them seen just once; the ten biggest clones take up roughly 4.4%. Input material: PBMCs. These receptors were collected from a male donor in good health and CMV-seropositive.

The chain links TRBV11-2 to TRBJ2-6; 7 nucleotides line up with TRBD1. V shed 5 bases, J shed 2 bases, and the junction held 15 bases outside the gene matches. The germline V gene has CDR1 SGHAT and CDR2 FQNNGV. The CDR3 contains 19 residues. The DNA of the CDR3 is TGTGCCAGCAGCCTACAACAGGGGTCGGGGATTCCTGGGGCCAACGTCCTGACTTTC. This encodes CASSLQQGSGIPGANVLTF.

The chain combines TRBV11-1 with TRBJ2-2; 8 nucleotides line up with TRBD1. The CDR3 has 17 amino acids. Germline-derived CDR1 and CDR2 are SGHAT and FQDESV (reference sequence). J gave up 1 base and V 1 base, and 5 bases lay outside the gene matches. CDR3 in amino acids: CASSLVRTGMNTGELFF. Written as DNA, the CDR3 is TGTGCCAGCAGCTTAGTTCGGACAGGGATGAACACCGGGGAGCTGTTTTTT.

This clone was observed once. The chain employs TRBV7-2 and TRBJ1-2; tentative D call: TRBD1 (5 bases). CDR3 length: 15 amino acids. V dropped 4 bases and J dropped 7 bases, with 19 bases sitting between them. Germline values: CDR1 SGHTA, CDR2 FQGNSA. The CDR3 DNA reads TGTGCCAGCAGCTCCCGCGGGGGAGCAGACTCTGGCTACACCTTC. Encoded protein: CASSSRGGADSGYTF.

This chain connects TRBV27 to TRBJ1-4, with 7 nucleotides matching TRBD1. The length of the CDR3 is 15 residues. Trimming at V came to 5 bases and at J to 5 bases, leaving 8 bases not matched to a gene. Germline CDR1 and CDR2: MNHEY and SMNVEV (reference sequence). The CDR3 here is CASSKTTGNNEKLFF. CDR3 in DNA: TGTGCCAGCAGTAAAACGACAGGGAACAATGAAAAACTGTTTTTT.

This CDR3 reads CASSLRDRVSDTIYF. The DNA for the CDR3 is TGTGCCAGCAGCCTCCGCGACAGGGTTTCCGACACCATATATTTT. The rearrangement joins TRBV9 to TRBJ1-3; 7 nucleotides match TRBD1. From germline, CDR1 is SGDLS and CDR2 YYNGEE. The CDR3 totals 15 residues. J lost 8 bases, V lost 4 bases, and 12 bases had no gene match. The whole variable domain, filled in from reference TRBV9 and TRBJ1-3, reads DSGVTQTPKHLITATGQRVTLRCSPRSGDLSVYWYQQSLDQGLQFLIQYYNGEERAKGNILERFSAQQFPDLHSELNLSSLELGDSALYFCASSLRDRVSDTIYFGEGSWLTVV.

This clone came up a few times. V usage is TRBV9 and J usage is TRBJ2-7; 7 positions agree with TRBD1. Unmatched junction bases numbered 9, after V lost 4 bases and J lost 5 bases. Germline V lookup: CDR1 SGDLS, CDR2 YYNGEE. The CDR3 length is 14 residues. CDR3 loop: CASSSSGTAHEQYF. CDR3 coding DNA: TGTGCCAGCAGCTCATCCGGGACAGCGCACGAGCAGTACTTC.

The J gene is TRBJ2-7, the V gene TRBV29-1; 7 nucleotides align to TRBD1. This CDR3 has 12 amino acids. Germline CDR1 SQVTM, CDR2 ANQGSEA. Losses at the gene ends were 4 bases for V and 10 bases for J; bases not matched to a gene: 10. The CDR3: CSVGDSGVKQYF. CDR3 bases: TGCAGCGTTGGGGACAGTGGTGTAAAACAGTACTTC.

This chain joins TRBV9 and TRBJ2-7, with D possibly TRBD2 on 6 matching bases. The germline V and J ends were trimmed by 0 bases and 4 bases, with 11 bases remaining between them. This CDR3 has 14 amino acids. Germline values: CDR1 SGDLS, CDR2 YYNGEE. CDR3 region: CASSVGSGTYEQYF. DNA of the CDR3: TGTGCCAGCAGCGTAGGATCAGGGACTTACGAGCAGTACTTC.

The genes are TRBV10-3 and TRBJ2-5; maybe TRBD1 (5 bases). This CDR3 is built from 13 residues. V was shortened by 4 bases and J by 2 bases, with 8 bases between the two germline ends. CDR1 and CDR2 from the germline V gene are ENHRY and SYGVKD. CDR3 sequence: CAISGQLQETQYF. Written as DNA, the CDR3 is TGTGCCATCAGTGGACAGTTGCAAGAGACCCAGTACTTC.

The CDR3 coding sequence is TGCAGCGTCACAACTGCCGGGACAGGGGGAGGCACAGATACGCAGTATTTT. This encodes CSVTTAGTGGGTDTQYF. The chain uses TRBV29-1 and TRBJ2-3, with 11 positions matching TRBD1. Germline values: CDR1 SQVTM, CDR2 ANQGSEA. This CDR3 comprises 17 residues. J gave up 1 base and V 6 bases, and 12 bases lay outside the gene matches.

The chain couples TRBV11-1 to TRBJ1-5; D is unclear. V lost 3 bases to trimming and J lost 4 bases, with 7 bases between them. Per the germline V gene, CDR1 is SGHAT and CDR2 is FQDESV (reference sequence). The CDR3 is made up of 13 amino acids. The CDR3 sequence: CASSLERNQPQHF. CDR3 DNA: TGTGCCAGCAGCTTGGAGAGGAATCAGCCCCAGCATTTT.

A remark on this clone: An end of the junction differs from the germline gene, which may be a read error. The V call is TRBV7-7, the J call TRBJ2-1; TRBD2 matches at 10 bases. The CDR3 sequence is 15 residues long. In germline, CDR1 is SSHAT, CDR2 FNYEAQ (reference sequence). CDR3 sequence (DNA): TGTGCTAGCAGCGCTACTAGCGGGACGGGGGATGAGCAGTTCTTC. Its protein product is CASSATSGTGDEQFF.

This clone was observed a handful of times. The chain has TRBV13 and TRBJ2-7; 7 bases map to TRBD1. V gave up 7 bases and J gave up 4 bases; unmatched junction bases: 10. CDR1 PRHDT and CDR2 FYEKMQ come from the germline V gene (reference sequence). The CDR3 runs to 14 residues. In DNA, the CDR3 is TGTGCCAGCACTCTTATCGCACAGGGGTACGAGCAGTACTTC. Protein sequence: CASTLIAQGYEQYF.

CDR3 sequence: CSVGNNGYTF. The CDR3 coding sequence is TGCAGTGTGGGCAACAATGGCTACACCTTC. V is TRBV20-1 and J is TRBJ1-2; D call uncertain. Per germline, CDR1 DFQATT and CDR2 SNEGSKA (reference sequence). This CDR3 is 10 amino acids long. V was shortened by 7 bases and J by 6 bases, with 9 bases between the two germline ends.

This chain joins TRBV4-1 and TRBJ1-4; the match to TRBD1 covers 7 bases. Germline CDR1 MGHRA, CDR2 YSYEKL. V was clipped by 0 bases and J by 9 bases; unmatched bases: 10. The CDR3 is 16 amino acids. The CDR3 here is CASSQEGGRSSQKLFF. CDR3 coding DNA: TGCGCCAGCAGCCAAGAAGGGGGCAGGTCTAGCCAAAAACTGTTTTTT.

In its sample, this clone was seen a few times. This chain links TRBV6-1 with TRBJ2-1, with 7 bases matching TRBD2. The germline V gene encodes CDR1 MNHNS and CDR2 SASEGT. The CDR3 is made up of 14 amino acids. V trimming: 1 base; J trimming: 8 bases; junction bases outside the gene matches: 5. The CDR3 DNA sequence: TGTGCCAGCAGTGAAGGAGGGGAGGGCTATGAGCAGTTCTTC. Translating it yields CASSEGGEGYEQFF.

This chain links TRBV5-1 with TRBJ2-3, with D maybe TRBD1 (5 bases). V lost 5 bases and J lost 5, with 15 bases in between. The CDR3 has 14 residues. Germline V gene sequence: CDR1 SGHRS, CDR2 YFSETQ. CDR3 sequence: CASSLQGKEDTQYF. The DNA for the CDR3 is TGCGCCAGCAGTTTGCAGGGTAAAGAAGATACGCAGTATTTT.

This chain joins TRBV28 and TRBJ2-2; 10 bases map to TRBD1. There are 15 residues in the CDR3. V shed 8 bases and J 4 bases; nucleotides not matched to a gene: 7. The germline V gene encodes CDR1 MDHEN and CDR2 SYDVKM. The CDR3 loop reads CASGRQGAGTGELFF. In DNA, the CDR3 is TGTGCCAGCGGGCGACAGGGGGCTGGCACCGGGGAGCTGTTTTTT.

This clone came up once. The CDR3 reads CASSLNAGYGYTF. As DNA, the CDR3 is TGTGCCAGCAGTCTCAATGCGGGCTATGGCTACACCTTC. The V and J genes are TRBV28 and TRBJ1-2; D remains ambiguous. The CDR3 runs 13 residues. CDR1 is MDHEN and CDR2 is SYDVKM in the germline V gene. Trimming took off 5 bases at V and 4 bases at J, with 11 bases between the two ends.

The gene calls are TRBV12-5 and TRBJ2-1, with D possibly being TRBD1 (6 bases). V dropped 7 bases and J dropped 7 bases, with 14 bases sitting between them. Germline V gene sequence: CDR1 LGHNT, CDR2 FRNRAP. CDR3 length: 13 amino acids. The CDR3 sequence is CASARTEGNEQFF. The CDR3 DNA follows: TGTGCTAGTGCAAGGACAGAAGGTAATGAGCAGTTCTTC.

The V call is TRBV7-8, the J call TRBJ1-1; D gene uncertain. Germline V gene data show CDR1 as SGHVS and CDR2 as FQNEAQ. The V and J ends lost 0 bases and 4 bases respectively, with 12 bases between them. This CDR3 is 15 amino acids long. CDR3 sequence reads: CASSLAREMGTEAFF. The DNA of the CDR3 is TGTGCCAGCAGCTTAGCGAGGGAGATGGGCACTGAAGCTTTCTTT.

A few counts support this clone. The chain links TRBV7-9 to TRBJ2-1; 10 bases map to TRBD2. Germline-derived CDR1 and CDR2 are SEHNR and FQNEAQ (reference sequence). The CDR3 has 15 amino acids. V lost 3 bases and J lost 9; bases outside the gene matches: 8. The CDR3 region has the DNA TGTGCCAGCAGCTTTAGCGGGGGGCCTGGAGGTGAGCAGTTCTTC. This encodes CASSFSGGPGGEQFF.

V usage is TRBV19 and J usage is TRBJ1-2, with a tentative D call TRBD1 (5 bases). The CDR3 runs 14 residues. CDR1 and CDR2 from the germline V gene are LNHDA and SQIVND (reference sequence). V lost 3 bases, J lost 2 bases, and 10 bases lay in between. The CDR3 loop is CASSISKGNYGYTF. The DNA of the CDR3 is TGTGCCAGTAGTATTAGTAAGGGGAACTATGGCTACACCTTC.

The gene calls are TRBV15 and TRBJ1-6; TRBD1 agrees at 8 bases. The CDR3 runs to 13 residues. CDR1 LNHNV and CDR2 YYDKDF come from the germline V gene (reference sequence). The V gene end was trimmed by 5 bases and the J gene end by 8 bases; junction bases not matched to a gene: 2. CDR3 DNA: TGTGCCACCAGCCAGGGGGCAGATTCACCCCTCCACTTT. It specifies CATSQGADSPLHF.

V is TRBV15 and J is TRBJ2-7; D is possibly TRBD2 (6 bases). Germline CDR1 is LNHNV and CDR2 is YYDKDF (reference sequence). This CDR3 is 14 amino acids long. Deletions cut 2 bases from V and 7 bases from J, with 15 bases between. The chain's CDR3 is CATSRMEGPREQYF. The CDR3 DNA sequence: TGTGCCACCAGCAGAATGGAGGGGCCCAGGGAGCAGTACTTC.

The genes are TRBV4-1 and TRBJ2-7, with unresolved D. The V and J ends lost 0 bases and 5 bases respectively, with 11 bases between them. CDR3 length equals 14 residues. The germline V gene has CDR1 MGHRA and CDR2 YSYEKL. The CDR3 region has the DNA TGCGCCAGCAGCCAAGATAGAATCAGGCACGAGCAGTACTTC. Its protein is CASSQDRIRHEQYF.